This T cell receptor beta chain comes out of a study of CD8+CD57+ T cells in acquired aplastic anemia. Turning to the study itself: Average DNA yield from sorted CD4+ and CD8+ cells was around 3.2 ug.

The CDR3 has 14 amino acids. V was trimmed by 0 bases and J by 5 bases, leaving 8 bases between them. CDR1 is DFQATT, CDR2 SNEGSKA, per germline (reference sequence). CDR3 and TCR beta VDJ profiling relied on a genomic DNA template. MiXCR, applied by TCRdb to the reads, yields one record per CDR3 protein. Among 180,000 or so distinct CDR3 sequences listed, 35% to 50% were seen once. A word on this clonotype: Its antigen is unknown.

Overall study findings and caveats: Found in both controls and patients were some 30 CD8+ CDR3 sequences.

This receptor was identified in a human donor in good health. The rearrangement joins TRBV20-1 to TRBJ1-6; a weak D match, TRBD1 (6 bases). Specimen: sorted CD4+, CD8+, or CD8+CD57+ T cells (not recorded which) from PBMCs. The CDR3 here is CSAREGGNNSPLHF. DNA of the CDR3: TGCAGTGCTAGAGAAGGGGGAAATAATTCACCCCTCCACTTT.